The text below deals with one T cell receptor (beta chain). This clonotype came up many times. This clone's antigen is unknown. No base-level quality is on record; no much larger clone is a single base apart. This sample is drawn from a study of Graves' ophthalmopathy and Graves' hyperthyroidism (dated by TCRdb to between 2018 and 2020). Broadly, across the study: Peripheral blood samples were taken at the time of initial diagnosis, before any treatment was given. The study used TCR beta repertoire signatures to distinguish Graves' ophthalmopathy from Graves' hyperthyroidism and to predict progression to ophthalmopathy. In total, 135 blood samples were TCR-sequenced: 43 ophthalmopathy, under 80 hyperthyroidism and roughly 17 hyperthyroidism-to-ophthalmopathy patients. To explore V-J signatures distinguishing ophthalmopathy from hyperthyroidism, a discovery set of approximately 100 patients (roughly 45 ophthalmopathy, 55 to 60 stable hyperthyroidism) was enrolled. For independent validation, a separate cohort was made up of approximately 18 hyperthyroidism patients plus 17 patients who later progressed from hyperthyroidism to ophthalmopathy. T-cell repertoires of thyroid tissue and blood were compared in 5 or 6 hyperthyroidism patients. Following sampling, methimazole starting at 30 mg daily was administered to hyperthyroidism patients, and high-dose intravenous methylprednisolone was administered to ophthalmopathy patients. The 100 discovery patients were randomly divided into training and test sets at a 7:3 ratio.

Here is what the overall study found, with its caveats: The 13-signature model separated ophthalmopathy from stable hyperthyroidism with approximately 90% sensitivity and 81.08% specificity in cross-validation, and 80%/75% in the test set. Most of the expanded thyroid clonotypes with a frequency above 0.001 were also detected in blood, and it was suggested that the thyroid immune response may be reflected by blood repertoires. No statistical method was used to predetermine the sample size, and group allocation was not hidden from the investigators. In validation, the model predicted ophthalmopathy progression with 70.59% sensitivity and roughly 72% specificity; 12 predicted patients were CT-confirmed with GO in a median of around 6 months.

V gives up 4 bases and J gives up 2 bases, and the segment between their germline ends measures 6 bases. According to the germline V gene (reference sequence), CDR1 reads SEHNR and CDR2 reads FQNEAQ. There are 12 amino acids in the CDR3, from cysteine to phenylalanine inclusive. Only the CDR3 DNA stays, 36 bases, in frame from base 1. Hyperthyroidism was defined as stable when no progression to ophthalmopathy occurred within 18 months of follow-up. Patients with hyperthyroidism were aged 18 to 65 years, had been newly diagnosed, and had a disease duration of less than 2 months. Patients with other autoimmune diseases, uncontrolled infections, pregnancy or lactation were excluded. Diagnosis relied on clinical symptoms, serum thyroxine, TRAb, thyroid ultrasound and orbital computed tomography. Ficoll-Paque density gradient centrifugation was used to isolate PBMCs from 8.5 to 10 ml of fresh peripheral blood. Total RNA was extracted using Trizol reagent, and RNA quality was checked on an Agilent 2100 Bioanalyzer.

TCR beta CDR3 regions were amplified from RNA transcripts for repertoire sequencing. The first round of RT-PCR was done with HTBI primers and the Qiagen OneStep RT-PCR kit, and was followed by a second round of multiplex PCR, then size selection and purification. The libraries underwent paired-end sequencing with 100 bp reads on an Illumina HiSeq2000. On the authors' methods: SOAPnuke was used to process the reads, removing any read that contained adapters or uncalled bases, had a mean Phred below 15, or lacked an exact match to the constant primer or identifier. High-quality paired reads were merged with COPE v1.2.5. Unique nucleotide sequences were defined as clonotypes and aligned to IMGT TRB V, D and J references using MiTCR v1.1. Analysis was restricted to V-J combinations with a frequency above 0.0001, which covered about 99% of repertoires. For each V-J combination, a TCR clonal expansion and chaos score was defined as F50 clonal expansion divided by the chaos observed in the TCRdist matrix. Welch's t-statistics and random forest were used to narrow the features down to more than 10 V-J combinations, which were then fed into a naive Bayes classifier. The similarity between thyroid and blood repertoires was quantified using the Morisita-Horn index. TCRdb redid the processing of the public reads, applying fastp at Q25 and MiXCR, and retained in-frame beta chains. Each record represents a unique CDR3 protein, reported with the most common genes and DNA among its rows. The V and J calls, along with clone size, are taken from TCRdb and not from the paper's own processing. This sample is represented by around 400,000 distinct CDR3 sequences; 20% to 25% of them were singletons. The top ten clones comprise more than 2.5% of the sample.

Sequenced sample: peripheral blood. The rearranged segments are TRBV7-9 and TRBJ2-7; there is no confident call for the D gene. The TCR comes from a woman between 18 and 30 years old with stable Graves' hyperthyroidism. Donor details come from another sample of the same person, matched by shared clones. CDR3 loop: CASSSQPYEQYF. The nucleotide sequence is given as TGTGCCAGCAGCTCCCAGCCCTACGAGCAGTACTTC.